This T cell receptor beta chain was identified during a study of blood T cell repertoires in COVID-19 (dated by TCRdb to 2019 to 2021). Background on the whole study: Samples from collaborators originated in the United States, Italy and Spain and spanned both the acute and convalescent phases of COVID-19. The prospective study material was composed of cDNA or gDNA derived from T cells, B-cell-depleted T cells, or PBMCs. The dataset comprised deeply sampled blood TCRbeta repertoires from subjects exposed to, actively infected with, or recovered from COVID-19. The repertoires were released in a freely available public database intended as a resource for research on the immune response to SARS-CoV-2. Samples were obtained from the ongoing ImmuneRACE study (first 160 participants) and from roughly 1,300 subjects provided by 6 global collaborators. The sample metadata nearly always contained a de-identified subject ID, COVID-19 status, age in years and sex. HLA class I and class II types, where available, came from metadata supplied by the sample provider rather than from assay-based typing.

Each collaborating institution followed its own protocols to collect whole blood in K2EDTA tubes. For TCRbeta analysis, collaborators shipped samples as frozen whole blood, isolated PBMCs, or DNA extracted from either of those sample types. General findings and caveats noted by the study authors: Clinical and demographic metadata were provided uncurated, with the amount varying by source and participant.

From its cysteine to its phenylalanine, the CDR3 spans 18 amino acids. Just the 54-base CDR3 DNA is kept, in frame starting at base 1. Taken from the germline V gene (reference sequence), the CDR1 and CDR2 loops are LNHDA and SQIVND. V is pared back by 5 bases and J by 0 bases, with 20 bases lying between the germline termini. This clone has a single count. Its antigen remains undetermined. Base qualities are not recorded, but no much larger clone differs from it by a single base. TCRbeta CDR3 regions were amplified from genomic DNA using the immunoSEQ Assay, a bias-controlled multiplex PCR. The paper's data handling went like this. Nucleated cell counts per sample were estimated from amplification of reference gene primers within the assay. To quantify the absolute abundance of each unique TCRbeta CDR3 rearrangement, sequence reads were collapsed and filtered. For each sample, productive Simpson clonality was calculated as the square root of Simpson's diversity index across productive rearrangements. Held by TCRdb, this immuneACCESS table contains in-frame sequences only and omits some clones. Under half of the omission traces to an unresolved V gene where checked; the cause of the rest is unknown. D and trimming come from the DNA, and the V and J calls and clone size come from that table. This sample gives 30,000 to 40,000 clones in total; 80% of them show up just once. The ten most abundant clones make up roughly 40% of the sample.

Sequencing input: peripheral blood. The chain couples TRBV19 to TRBJ1-5, and TRBD1 may be the D gene, going by 5 matching bases. The receptor was isolated from a man at least 80 years old with active or convalescent COVID-19. The DNA sequence is as follows: TGTGCCAGTAGTCCCCAGGGCCCTTCGCTTTATAGCAATCAGCCCCAGCATTTT. Its protein reads: CASSPQGPSLYSNQPQHF.